These 8 T cell receptor beta chains were all obtained from the same sample, sequenced in a study of T-cell reconstitution after alpha-beta-depleted transplantation in children. This sample's TCRbeta library carried unique molecular identifier barcodes. TCRdb redid the calling of the PCR reads with MiXCR, one entry per CDR3 protein. The repertoire has about 240,000 distinct CDR3 sequences, 20% to 30% of them found once; the top ten carry about 2.6%. The sequenced sample was PBMCs, obtained before TCRalphabeta/CD19-depleted stem cell transplant. These receptor sequences come from a girl aged 2 to 10 with Fanconi anemia, due to receive a stem cell transplant.

This clonotype was seen only a few times. The genes are TRBV20-1 and TRBJ2-1; tentative D call: TRBD2 (6 bases). Germline CDR1 and CDR2: DFQATT and SNEGSKA (reference sequence). The CDR3 is made up of 14 amino acids. V dropped 2 bases and J dropped 4 bases, with 12 bases sitting between them. DNA of the CDR3: TGCAGTGCTAGACAGGCGGGACGATACAATGAGCAGTTCTTC. This encodes CSARQAGRYNEQFF.

V is TRBV6-1 and J is TRBJ2-3; D is uncertain. Per germline, CDR1 MNHNS and CDR2 SASEGT. This CDR3 spans 12 amino acids. V lost 3 bases, J lost 3 bases, and 4 bases lay in between. The CDR3 DNA sequence: TGTGCCAGCAGTGAGGTAACAGATACGCAGTATTTT. It is translated as CASSEVTDTQYF.

V usage is TRBV7-2 and J usage is TRBJ2-1, with D unresolved. With 4 bases removed from V and 6 bases from J, the gap between germline ends came to 10 bases. This CDR3 region has 13 residues. Per the germline V gene, CDR1 is SGHTA and CDR2 is FQGNSA. The CDR3 coding sequence is TGTGCCAGCAGCTCCCCTTGGGCCAATGAGCAGTTCTTC. It yields the protein CASSSPWANEQFF.

This clonotype was counted many times. This chain uses TRBV20-1 with TRBJ1-4; 8 positions agree with TRBD1. Germline V gene data show CDR1 as DFQATT and CDR2 as SNEGSKA (reference sequence). The J segment lost 3 bases and the V segment lost 7 bases, leaving 7 bases of the junction unmatched. The CDR3 length is 14 residues. CDR3 amino acids: CSVPTGAANEKLFF. Written as DNA, the CDR3 is TGCAGTGTTCCGACAGGGGCGGCTAATGAAAAACTGTTTTTT.

In this sample, this clonotype turned up many times. The chain has TRBV20-1 and TRBJ1-1; D gene unclear. The CDR3 consists of 14 residues. The V end lost 2 bases, the J end lost 1 base, and 11 bases lay between the germline ends. Germline CDR1 is DFQATT and CDR2 is SNEGSKA (reference sequence). The CDR3 here is CSARIRRPNTEAFF. The CDR3 DNA is TGCAGTGCTAGAATCCGACGGCCGAACACTGAAGCTTTCTTT.

Concerning this clonotype itself: This may come from a read error, since a much larger clone is one base off. The chain couples TRBV9 to TRBJ2-1; D may be TRBD2 (6 bases). The length of the CDR3 is 12 residues. The V gene's germline CDR1 is SGDLS and CDR2 YYNGEE. The CDR3, as DNA: TGTGACAGCAGCACTAGCTCTCATGAGCAGTTCTTC. Its protein is CDSSTSSHEQFF.

This clonotype has only a few counts. The chain joins TRBV20-1 to TRBJ2-7; the match to TRBD1 covers 8 bases. V lost 2 bases to trimming and J lost 5 bases; unmatched junction nucleotides: 14. This CDR3 has 16 residues. Per the germline V gene, CDR1 is DFQATT and CDR2 is SNEGSKA (reference sequence). This chain's CDR3 is CSARSRAWTGIHEQYF. DNA of the CDR3: TGCAGTGCTAGATCCAGGGCATGGACAGGGATCCACGAGCAGTACTTC.

This clonotype was recorded many times. The rearrangement joins TRBV5-1 to TRBJ2-7, with D uncertain. The V and J ends lost 3 bases and 2 bases respectively, with 12 bases between them. CDR1 and CDR2 (germline): SGHRS, YFSETQ. This CDR3 comprises 14 residues. The DNA for the CDR3 is TGCGCCAGCAGCTCCCCAGGTAGCCCCTACGAGCAGTACTTC. Its protein is CASSSPGSPYEQYF.